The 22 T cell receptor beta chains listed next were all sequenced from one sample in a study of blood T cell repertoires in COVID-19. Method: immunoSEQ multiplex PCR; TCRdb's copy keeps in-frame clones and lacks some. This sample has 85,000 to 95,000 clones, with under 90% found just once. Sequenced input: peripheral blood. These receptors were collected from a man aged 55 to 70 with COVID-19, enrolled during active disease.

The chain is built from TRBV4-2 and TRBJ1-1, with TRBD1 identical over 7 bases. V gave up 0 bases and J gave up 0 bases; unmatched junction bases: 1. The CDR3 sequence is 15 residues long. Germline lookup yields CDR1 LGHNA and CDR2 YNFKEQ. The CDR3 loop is CASSQEQGLNTEAFF. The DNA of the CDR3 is TGTGCCAGCAGCCAAGAACAGGGGTTGAACACTGAAGCTTTCTTT.

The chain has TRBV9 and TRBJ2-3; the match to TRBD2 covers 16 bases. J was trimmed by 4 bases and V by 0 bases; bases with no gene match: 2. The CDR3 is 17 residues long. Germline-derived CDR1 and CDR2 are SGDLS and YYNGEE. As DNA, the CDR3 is TGTGCCAGCAGCGTAGAAGGGACTAGCGGGAGGGCAGATACGCAGTATTTT. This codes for CASSVEGTSGRADTQYF.

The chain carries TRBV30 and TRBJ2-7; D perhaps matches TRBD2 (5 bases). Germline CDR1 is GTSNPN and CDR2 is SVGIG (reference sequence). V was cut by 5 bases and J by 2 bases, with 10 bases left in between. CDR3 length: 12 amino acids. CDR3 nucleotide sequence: TGTGCCTGGCGGGATCCGCCCTACGAGCAGTACTTC. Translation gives CAWRDPPYEQYF.

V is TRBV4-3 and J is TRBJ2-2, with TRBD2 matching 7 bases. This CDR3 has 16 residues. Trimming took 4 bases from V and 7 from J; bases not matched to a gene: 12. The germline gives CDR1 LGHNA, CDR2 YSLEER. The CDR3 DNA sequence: TGCGCCAGCAGCCCGCAACTAGCGCCCGGGGGCGGGGAGCTGTTTTTT. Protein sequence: CASSPQLAPGGGELFF.

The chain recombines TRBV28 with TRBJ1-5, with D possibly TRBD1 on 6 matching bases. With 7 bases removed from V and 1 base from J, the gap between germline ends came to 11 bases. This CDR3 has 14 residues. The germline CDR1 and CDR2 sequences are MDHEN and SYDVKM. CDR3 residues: CASMRGASNQPQHF. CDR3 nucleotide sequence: TGTGCCAGCATGCGGGGGGCGAGCAATCAGCCCCAGCATTTT.

The CDR3 sequence is CASSPGQNQPQHF. The CDR3 DNA is TGCGCCAGCAGCCCGGGACAGAATCAGCCCCAGCATTTT. The V call is TRBV5-1, the J call TRBJ1-5; 7 bases are shared with TRBD1. Trimming took 4 bases from V and 4 from J; bases not matched to a gene: 2. Germline V gives CDR1 SGHRS, CDR2 YFSETQ. This CDR3 comprises 13 residues.

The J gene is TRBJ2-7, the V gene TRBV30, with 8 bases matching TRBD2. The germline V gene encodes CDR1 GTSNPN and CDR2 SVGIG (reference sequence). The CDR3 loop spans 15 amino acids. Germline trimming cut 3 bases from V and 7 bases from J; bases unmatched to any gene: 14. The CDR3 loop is CAWRVGGRTRWEQYF. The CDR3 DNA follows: TGTGCCTGGAGAGTGGGCGGGAGGACCCGTTGGGAGCAGTACTTC.

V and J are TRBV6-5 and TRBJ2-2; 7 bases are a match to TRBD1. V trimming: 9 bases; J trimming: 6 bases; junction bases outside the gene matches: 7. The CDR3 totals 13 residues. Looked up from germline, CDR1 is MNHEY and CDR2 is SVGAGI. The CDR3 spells CARTEGAPGELFF. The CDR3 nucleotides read TGTGCCAGGACTGAGGGGGCCCCCGGGGAGCTGTTTTTT.

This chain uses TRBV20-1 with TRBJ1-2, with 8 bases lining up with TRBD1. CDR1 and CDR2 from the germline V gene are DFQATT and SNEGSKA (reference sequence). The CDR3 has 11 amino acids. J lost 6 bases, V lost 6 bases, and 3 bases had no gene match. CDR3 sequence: CSAQGADGYTF. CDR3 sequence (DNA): TGCAGTGCCCAGGGGGCGGATGGCTACACCTTC.

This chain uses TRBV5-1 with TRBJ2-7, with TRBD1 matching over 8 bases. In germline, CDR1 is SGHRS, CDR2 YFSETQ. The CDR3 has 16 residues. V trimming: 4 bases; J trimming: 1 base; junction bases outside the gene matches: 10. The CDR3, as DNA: TGCGCCAGCAGCCCCAGGGGGCGAGGGGTTTCCTACGAGCAGTACTTC. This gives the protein CASSPRGRGVSYEQYF. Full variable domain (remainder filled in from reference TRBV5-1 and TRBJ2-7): KAGVTQTPRYLIKTRGQQVTLSCSPISGHRSVSWYQQTPGQGLQFLFEYFSETQRNKGNFPGRFSGRQFSNSRSEMNVSTLELGDSALYLCASSPRGRGVSYEQYFGPGTRLTVT.

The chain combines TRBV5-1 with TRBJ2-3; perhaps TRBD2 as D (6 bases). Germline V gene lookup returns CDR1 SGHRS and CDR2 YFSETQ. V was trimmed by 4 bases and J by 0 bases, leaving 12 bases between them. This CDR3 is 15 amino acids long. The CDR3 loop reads CASSPISGSTDTQYF. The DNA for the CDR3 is TGCGCCAGCAGCCCAATTAGCGGCAGCACAGATACGCAGTATTTT.

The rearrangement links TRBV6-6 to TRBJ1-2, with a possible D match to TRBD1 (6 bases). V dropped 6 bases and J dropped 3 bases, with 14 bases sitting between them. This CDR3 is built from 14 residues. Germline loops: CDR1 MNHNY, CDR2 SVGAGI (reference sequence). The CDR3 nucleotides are TGTGCCAGCAGCCGGGGGGGGGCCGACTATGGCTACACCTTC. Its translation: CASSRGGADYGYTF.

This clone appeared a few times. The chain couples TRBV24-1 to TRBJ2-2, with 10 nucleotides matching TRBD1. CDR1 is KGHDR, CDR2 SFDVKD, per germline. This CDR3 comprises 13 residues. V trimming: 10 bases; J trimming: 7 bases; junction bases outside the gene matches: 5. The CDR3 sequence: CATRQGAGGELFF. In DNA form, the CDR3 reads TGTGCCACACGACAGGGGGCTGGCGGGGAGCTGTTTTTT.

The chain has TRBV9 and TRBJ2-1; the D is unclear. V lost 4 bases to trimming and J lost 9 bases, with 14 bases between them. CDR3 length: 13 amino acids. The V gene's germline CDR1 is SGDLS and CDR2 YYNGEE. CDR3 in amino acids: CASSTDEAAEQFF. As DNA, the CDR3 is TGTGCCAGCAGCACCGACGAGGCTGCTGAGCAGTTCTTC.

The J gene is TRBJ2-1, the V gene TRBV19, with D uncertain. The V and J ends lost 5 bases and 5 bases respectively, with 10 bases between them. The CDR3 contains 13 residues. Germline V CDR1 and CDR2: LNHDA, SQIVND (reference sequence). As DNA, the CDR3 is TGTGCCAGTAGTGGCGGAACAAACAATGAGCAGTTCTTC. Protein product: CASSGGTNNEQFF.

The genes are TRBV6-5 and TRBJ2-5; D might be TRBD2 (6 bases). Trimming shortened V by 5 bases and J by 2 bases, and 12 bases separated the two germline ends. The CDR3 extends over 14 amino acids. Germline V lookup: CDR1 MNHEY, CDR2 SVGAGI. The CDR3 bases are TGTGCCAGCAGTCTCTCGGGACTGCAAGAGACCCAGTACTTC. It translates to CASSLSGLQETQYF.

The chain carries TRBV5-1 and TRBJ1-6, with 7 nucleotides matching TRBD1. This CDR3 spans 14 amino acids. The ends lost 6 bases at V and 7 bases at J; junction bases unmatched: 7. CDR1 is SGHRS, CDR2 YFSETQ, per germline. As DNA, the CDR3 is TGCGCCAGCACTCCCGGGACAGAAAATTCACCCCTCCACTTT. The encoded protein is CASTPGTENSPLHF.

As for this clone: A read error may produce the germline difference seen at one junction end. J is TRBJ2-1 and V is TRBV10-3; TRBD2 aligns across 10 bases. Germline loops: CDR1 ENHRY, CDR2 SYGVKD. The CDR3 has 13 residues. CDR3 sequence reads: CAFSVAGGNEQFF. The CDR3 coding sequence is TGTGCCTTCAGCGTAGCGGGAGGCAATGAGCAGTTCTTC.

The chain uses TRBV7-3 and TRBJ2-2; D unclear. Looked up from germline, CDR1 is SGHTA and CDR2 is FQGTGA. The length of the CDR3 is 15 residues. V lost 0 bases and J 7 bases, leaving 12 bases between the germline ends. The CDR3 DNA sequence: TGTGCCAGCAGCTTAACAACTCCTTCTAACGGGGAGCTGTTTTTT. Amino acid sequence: CASSLTTPSNGELFF. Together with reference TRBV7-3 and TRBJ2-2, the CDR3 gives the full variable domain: GAGVSQTPSNKVTEKGKYVELRCDPISGHTALYWYRQSLGQGPEFLIYFQGTGAADDSGLPNDRFFAVRPEGSVSTLKIQRTERGDSAVYLCASSLTTPSNGELFFGEGSRLTVL.

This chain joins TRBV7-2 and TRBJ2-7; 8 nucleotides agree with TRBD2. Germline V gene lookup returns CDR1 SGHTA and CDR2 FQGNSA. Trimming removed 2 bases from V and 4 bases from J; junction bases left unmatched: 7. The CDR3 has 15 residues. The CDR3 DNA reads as TGTGCCAGCAGCTTAAACGGGAGGGCCCTTTACGAGCAGTACTTC. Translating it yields CASSLNGRALYEQYF.

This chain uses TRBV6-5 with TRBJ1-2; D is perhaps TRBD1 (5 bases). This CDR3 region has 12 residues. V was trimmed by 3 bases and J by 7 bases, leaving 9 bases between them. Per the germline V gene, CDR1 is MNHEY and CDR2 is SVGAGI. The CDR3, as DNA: TGTGCCAGCAGTTATGGACAACCTGGCTACACCTTC. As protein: CASSYGQPGYTF.

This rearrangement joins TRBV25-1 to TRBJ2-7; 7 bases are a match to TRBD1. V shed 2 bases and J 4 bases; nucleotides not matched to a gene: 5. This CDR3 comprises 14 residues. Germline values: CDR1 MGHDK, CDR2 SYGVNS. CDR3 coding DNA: TGTGCCAGCAGTGAAACAGGGGTTCGGTACGAGCAGTACTTC. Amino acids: CASSETGVRYEQYF.